This T cell receptor (beta chain) derives from a study of cytomegalovirus exposure and HLA in healthy donors. The PCR made use of 60 Vbeta and 13 Jbeta primers. Clones were read by immunoSEQ multiplex PCR, and TCRdb kept only the in-frame ones, dropping some. The sample records just over 150,000 clones, approximately 84% being singletons. Germline assignment: CDR1 SGHRS and CDR2 YFSETQ. Trimming took off 4 bases at V and 0 bases at J, with 13 bases between the two ends. The CDR3 is 16 amino acids. This clone appeared a single time. The gene calls are TRBV5-1 and TRBJ1-4, with TRBD1 as a possible D gene (5 bases). Sequenced material: PBMCs. The receptor was derived from a young man in good health and CMV-seropositive. CDR3 in amino acids: CASSPGLTSTNEKLFF. In nucleotides, the CDR3 is TGCGCCAGCAGCCCGGGACTGACTTCAACTAATGAAAAACTGTTTTTT.